A selection of T cell receptor beta chains follows, all from one sample in a study of pediatric ulcerative colitis. Here immunoSEQ multiplex PCR was the method, and the copy in TCRdb shows in-frame clones only, minus some. The table includes 32,000 or so clones, roughly 78% detected once. The sequencing sample was made of blood. The origin of the receptors is a boy younger than 18 with severe ulcerative colitis. CDR3s include the opening cysteine and the closing phenylalanine or tryptophan. D genes are given only for firm matches. Not all rows give a size; the values are once, few, many and, for expanded clones, a class.

j_call clone_size v_call d_call cdr3_length cdr3_nt cdr3_aa
TRBJ2-7 NA TRBV19 NA 13 TGTGCCAGCGCCGGGACTTCTACCTACGAGCAGTACTTC CASAGTSTYEQYF
TRBJ2-3 NA TRBV5-5 NA 14 TGTGCCAGCAGCTTTGTACCTAGCACAGATACGCAGTATTTT CASSFVPSTDTQYF
TRBJ1-1 NA TRBV6-4 TRBD1 14 TGTGCCAGCAGGAGGACAGGGGGAGTGACTGAAGCTTTCTTT CASRRTGGVTEAFF
TRBJ1-1 NA TRBV5-1 NA 13 TGCGCCAGCAGCGCCGGCGTGAACACTGAAGCTTTCTTT CASSAGVNTEAFF
TRBJ2-3 NA TRBV11-2 TRBD2 16 TGTGCCAGCAGCAGGGCCCTTAGCGGGGGGCTCGAAAAGCAGTATTTT CASSRALSGGLEKQYF
TRBJ1-2 NA TRBV7-9 TRBD1 15 TGTGCCAGCAGCTTAACCCCTAAGGACAGGGGTGGCTACACCTTC CASSLTPKDRGGYTF
TRBJ2-3 NA TRBV5-4 NA 13 TGTGCCAGCAGGAGGACTAGCACAGATACGCAGTATTTT CASRRTSTDTQYF
TRBJ2-7 few TRBV6-5 NA 11 TGTGCCAGCGCCGCCGGACGGGAGCAGTACTTC CASAAGREQYF
TRBJ1-1 once TRBV19 NA 12 TGTGCCAGTAGTCCCCAGGGATTTGAAGCTTTCTTT CASSPQGFEAFF
TRBJ1-1 once TRBV10-3 NA 15 TGTGCCATCAGTGAAACCGCTTCAGCGGCCACTGAAGCTTTCTTT CAISETASAATEAFF
TRBJ1-1 NA TRBV5-6 NA 13 TGTGCCAGCAGCCTTAGTTCGAACACTGAAGCTTTCTTT CASSLSSNTEAFF
TRBJ1-2 NA TRBV7-2 NA 14 TGTGCCAGCAGCCCCGGACGAGAACGCTATGGCTACACCTTC CASSPGRERYGYTF
TRBJ2-5 NA TRBV9 TRBD2 16 TGTGCCAGCAGCCGGGGACTAGCGGGGGGGCAGGAGACCCAGTACTTC CASSRGLAGGQETQYF
TRBJ1-1 NA TRBV19 NA 13 TGTGCCAGTAGTATAGATCGGTCCACTGAAGCTTTCTTT CASSIDRSTEAFF
TRBJ1-5 NA TRBV19 TRBD1 16 TGTGCCAGTAGTATTCGGACAGGGGGGCAGTTTCAGCCCCAGCATTTT CASSIRTGGQFQPQHF
TRBJ1-1 NA TRBV7-9 NA 14 TGTGCCAGCAGCCAAGGGACATTGAACACTGAAGCTTTCTTT CASSQGTLNTEAFF
TRBJ2-4 once TRBV2 TRBD1 15 TGTGCCAGCAGGGGACAGACCCTAGCCAAAAACATTCAGTACTTC CASRGQTLAKNIQYF
TRBJ2-3 NA TRBV5-1 NA 15 TGCGCCAGCAGCCCCGAGAATGGGATAGCAGATACGCAGTATTTT CASSPENGIADTQYF
TRBJ2-7 once TRBV4-1 NA 15 TGCGCCAGCAGCCAAGGAGGGGACTCTCTCATCGAGCAGTACTTC CASSQGGDSLIEQYF
TRBJ2-5 large TRBV2 NA 13 TGTGCCAGCATGCACAGGGTGGAAGAGACCCAGTACTTC CASMHRVEETQYF
TRBJ1-5 NA TRBV10-2 NA 14 TGCGCCAGCAGTTATGGACTGGCCGGTCAGCCCCAGCATTTT CASSYGLAGQPQHF
TRBJ2-4 NA TRBV2 TRBD2 13 TGTGCCGGTAAACTAGCGGGCAGGGACATTCAGTACTTC CAGKLAGRDIQYF